Below are 13 T cell receptor beta chains sequenced from a single sample in a study of CXCR3-negative and CXCR3-positive naive CD8 T cells. The authors prepared UMI-labeled TRB cDNA libraries by 5' RACE. No DNA is given; TCRdb re-called the 5' RACE reads and lists each CDR3 protein once. The sample shows roughly 3,900 distinct CDR3 sequences, and around 2% sits with its ten largest clones. The sequenced material came from naive CXCR3- CD8+ T cells from blood. The sample's subset: CD45RO-CCR7+CD27+CD95- naive CD8+ T cells lacking CXCR3 (TNR3-). The receptors shown here come from a human donor in good health. Some clones in this sample may be carry-over from other donors' samples.

The chain joins TRBV4-1 to TRBJ1-2; lacking DNA, the TRBD1 call made by TCRdb goes unchecked. This CDR3 comprises 15 residues. CDR1 is MGHRA, CDR2 YSYEKL, per germline. The chain's CDR3 is CASSQPTVSSYGYTF.

This clonotype is identified as medium-sized from frequency. The J gene is TRBJ1-2, the V gene TRBV4-3. CDR1 and CDR2 from the germline V gene are LGHNA and YSLEER. This CDR3 has 16 residues. CDR3 region: CASSQEAAGEGYGYTF.

The rearrangement uses TRBV12-3 or TRBV12-4 and TRBJ1-2. The CDR3 extends over 14 amino acids. The CDR3 sequence is CASSLPGRSYGYTF.

The gene calls are TRBV29-1 and TRBJ2-3; TCRdb's D call of TRBD2 is untestable without DNA. This CDR3 contains 18 residues. Germline-derived CDR1 and CDR2 are SQVTM and ANQGSEA. CDR3: CSVETFTGTSVSTDTQYF.

By frequency, this clonotype registers medium-sized (0.01 to 0.1%). CDR3 residues: CASSESGLSYGYTF. The rearrangement joins TRBV2 to TRBJ1-2; the TRBD1 assignment by TCRdb is unverifiable without DNA. The CDR3 is made up of 14 amino acids. Germline values: CDR1 SNHLY, CDR2 FYNNEI.

This clonotype ranks as medium-sized (0.01 to 0.1%) in terms of frequency. The gene calls are TRBV7-8 and TRBJ2-2; TCRdb's D call, TRBD2, is unchecked because there is no DNA. Germline CDR1 reads SGHVS; CDR2 reads FQNEAQ. The CDR3 length is 18 residues. The chain's CDR3 is CASSLVGTLAGEAGELFF.

The chain's CDR3 is CSVESAGGPRGSYNEQFF. This chain links TRBV29-1 with TRBJ2-1; TCRdb calls TRBD2, which cannot be checked without DNA. Per the germline V gene, CDR1 is SQVTM and CDR2 is ANQGSEA. This CDR3 is built from 18 residues.

This clonotype is called medium-sized based on its frequency. The chain is built from TRBV29-1 and TRBJ2-7; TCRdb calls TRBD2, which cannot be checked without DNA. Germline values: CDR1 SQVTM, CDR2 ANQGSEA. The length of the CDR3 is 14 residues. The CDR3 region is CSVRGLAGSYEQYF.

V is TRBV29-1 and J is TRBJ1-1; absent DNA, TCRdb's TRBD1 call cannot be checked. Germline CDR1 reads SQVTM; CDR2 reads ANQGSEA. The CDR3 contains 11 residues. The CDR3 reads CSGRGLEEAFF.

This clonotype is classed as medium-sized by frequency. The rearrangement uses TRBV29-1 and TRBJ2-3; TCRdb selects TRBD1, and the lack of DNA leaves this call unchecked. CDR1 is SQVTM and CDR2 is ANQGSEA in the germline V gene. The CDR3 sequence is 14 residues long. CDR3 in amino acids: CSVSGHKGADTQYF.

Its frequency marks this clonotype as medium-sized. V is TRBV16 and J is TRBJ2-3; checking the TCRdb D call of TRBD2 is not possible without DNA. The CDR3 consists of 14 residues. Germline loops: CDR1 KGHSY, CDR2 FQNENV. CDR3 sequence reads: CASSQPFETDTQYF.

Considering frequency, this clonotype is medium-sized. This chain links TRBV29-1 with TRBJ2-3; no DNA is available, so the TRBD1 call from TCRdb remains unchecked. CDR1 and CDR2 from the germline V gene are SQVTM and ANQGSEA. This CDR3 comprises 14 residues. Here the CDR3 reads CSVRTGSNTDTQYF.

This clonotype is identified as medium-sized from frequency. V usage is TRBV7-3 and J usage is TRBJ2-1; the TCRdb call, TRBD2, lacks DNA for checking. This CDR3 is built from 16 residues. Looked up from germline, CDR1 is SGHTA and CDR2 is FQGTGA. CDR3 sequence reads: CASSWGTTLSYNEQFF. The whole variable domain, remainder taken from reference TRBV7-3 and TRBJ2-1, is GAGVSQTPSNKVTEKGKYVELRCDPISGHTALYWYRQSLGQGPEFLIYFQGTGAADDSGLPNDRFFAVRPEGSVSTLKIQRTERGDSAVYLCASSWGTTLSYNEQFFGPGTRLTVL.